This T cell receptor beta chain originates from a study of blood T cells in healthy people across ages. RNA extraction gave at least 5.5 micrograms of total RNA per sample. The authors ran a second PCR of 7 to 11 cycles using a sample-barcoded 5' primer and a J-beta primer mix. In TCRdb, the 5' RACE reads were re-called with MiXCR into one record per CDR3 protein. Of around 2 million distinct CDR3 sequences listed, about two fifths are singletons. CDR1 is MNHNY, CDR2 SVGAGI, per germline (reference sequence). This CDR3 comprises 16 residues. Trimming took 6 bases from V and 4 from J; bases not matched to a gene: 7.

The chain has TRBV6-6 and TRBJ1-6; 9 nucleotides line up with TRBD1. The clonotype comes from a human donor in good health. Sequences were obtained from blood. The DNA of the CDR3 is TGTGCCAGCAGCGCCGGGACAGGGCCTTATAATTCACCCCTCCACTTT. Its translation is CASSAGTGPYNSPLHF.